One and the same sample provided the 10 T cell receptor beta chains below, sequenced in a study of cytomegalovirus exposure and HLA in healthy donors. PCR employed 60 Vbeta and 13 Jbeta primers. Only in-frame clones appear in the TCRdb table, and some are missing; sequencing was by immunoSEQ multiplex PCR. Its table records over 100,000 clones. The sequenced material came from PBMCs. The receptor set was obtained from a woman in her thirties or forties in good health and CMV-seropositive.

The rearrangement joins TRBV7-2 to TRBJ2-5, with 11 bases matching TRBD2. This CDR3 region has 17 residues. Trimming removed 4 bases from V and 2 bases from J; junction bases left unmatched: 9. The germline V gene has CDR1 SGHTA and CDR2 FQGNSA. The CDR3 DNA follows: TGTGCCAGCAGCTCCCTGGTTGGGACTAGCGGACAAGAGACCCAGTACTTC. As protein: CASSSLVGTSGQETQYF.

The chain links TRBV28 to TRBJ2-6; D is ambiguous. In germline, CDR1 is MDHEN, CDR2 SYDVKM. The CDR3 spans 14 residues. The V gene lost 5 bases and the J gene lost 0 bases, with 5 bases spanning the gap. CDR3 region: CASSKYSGANVLTF. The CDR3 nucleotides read TGTGCCAGCAGTAAATACTCTGGGGCCAACGTCCTGACTTTC.

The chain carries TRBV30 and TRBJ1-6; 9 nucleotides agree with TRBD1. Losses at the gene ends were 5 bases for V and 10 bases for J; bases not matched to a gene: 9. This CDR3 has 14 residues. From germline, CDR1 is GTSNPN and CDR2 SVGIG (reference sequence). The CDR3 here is CAWDGTGTGSPLHF. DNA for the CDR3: TGTGCCTGGGATGGGACAGGGACGGGATCACCCCTCCACTTT.

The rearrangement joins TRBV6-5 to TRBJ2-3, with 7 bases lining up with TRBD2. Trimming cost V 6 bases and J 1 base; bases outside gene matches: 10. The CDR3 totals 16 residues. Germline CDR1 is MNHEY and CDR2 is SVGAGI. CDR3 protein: CASSYRGVLGTDTQYF. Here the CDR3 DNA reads TGTGCCAGCAGCTACCGGGGGGTCCTAGGCACAGATACGCAGTATTTT.

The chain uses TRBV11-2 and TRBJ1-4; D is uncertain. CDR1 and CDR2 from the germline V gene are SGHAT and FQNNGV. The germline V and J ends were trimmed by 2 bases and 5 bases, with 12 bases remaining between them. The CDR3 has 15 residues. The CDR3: CASSLFPTENEKLFF. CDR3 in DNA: TGTGCCAGCAGCTTATTTCCCACCGAGAATGAAAAACTGTTTTTT.

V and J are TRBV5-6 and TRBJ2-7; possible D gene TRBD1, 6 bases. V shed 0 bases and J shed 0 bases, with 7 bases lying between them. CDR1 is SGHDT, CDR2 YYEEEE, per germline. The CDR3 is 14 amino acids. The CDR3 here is CASSLAQGSYEQYF. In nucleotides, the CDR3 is TGTGCCAGCAGCTTGGCACAGGGCTCCTACGAGCAGTACTTC.

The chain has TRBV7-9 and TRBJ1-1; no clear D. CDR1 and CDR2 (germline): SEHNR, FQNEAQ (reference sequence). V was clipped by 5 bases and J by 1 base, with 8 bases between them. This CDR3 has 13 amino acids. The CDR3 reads CASSRTANTEAFF. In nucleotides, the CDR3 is TGTGCCAGCAGCCGCACAGCGAACACTGAAGCTTTCTTT.

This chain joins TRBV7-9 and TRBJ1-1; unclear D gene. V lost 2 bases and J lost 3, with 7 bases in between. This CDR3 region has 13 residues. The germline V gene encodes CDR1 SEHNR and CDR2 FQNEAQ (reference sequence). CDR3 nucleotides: TGTGCCAGCAGCTTACAGTCCGACACTGAAGCTTTCTTT. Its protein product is CASSLQSDTEAFF.

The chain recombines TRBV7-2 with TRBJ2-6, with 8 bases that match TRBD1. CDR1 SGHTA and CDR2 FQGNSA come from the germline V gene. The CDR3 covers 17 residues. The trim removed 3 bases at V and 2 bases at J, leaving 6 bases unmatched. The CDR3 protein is CASSLDRVGTGANVLTF. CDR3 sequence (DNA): TGTGCCAGCAGCTTGGACAGGGTAGGAACTGGGGCCAACGTCCTGACTTTC.

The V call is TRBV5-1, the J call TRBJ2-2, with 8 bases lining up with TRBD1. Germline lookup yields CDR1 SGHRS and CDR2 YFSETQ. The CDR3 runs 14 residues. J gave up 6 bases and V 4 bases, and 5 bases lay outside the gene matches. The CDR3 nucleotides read TGCGCCAGCAGCGCGACAGGGGTGGCCGGGGAGCTGTTTTTT. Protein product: CASSATGVAGELFF.